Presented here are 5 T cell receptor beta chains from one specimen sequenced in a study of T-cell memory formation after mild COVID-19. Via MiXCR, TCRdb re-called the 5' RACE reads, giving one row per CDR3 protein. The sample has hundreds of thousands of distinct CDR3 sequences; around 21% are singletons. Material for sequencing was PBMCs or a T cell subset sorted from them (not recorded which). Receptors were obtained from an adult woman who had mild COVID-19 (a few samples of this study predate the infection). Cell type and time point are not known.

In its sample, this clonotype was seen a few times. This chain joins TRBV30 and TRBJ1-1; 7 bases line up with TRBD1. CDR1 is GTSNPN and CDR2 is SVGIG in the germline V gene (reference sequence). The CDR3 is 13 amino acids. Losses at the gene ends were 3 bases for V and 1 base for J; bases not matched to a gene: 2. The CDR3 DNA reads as TGTGCCTGGAGGGGGACAGAGAACACTGAAGCTTTCTTT. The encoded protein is CAWRGTENTEAFF. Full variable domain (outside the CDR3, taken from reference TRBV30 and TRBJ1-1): SQTIHQWPATLVQPVGSPLSLECTVEGTSNPNLYWYRQAAGRGLQLLFYSVGIGQISSEVPQNLSASRPQDRQFILSSKKLLLSDSGFYLCAWRGTENTEAFFGQGTRLTVV.

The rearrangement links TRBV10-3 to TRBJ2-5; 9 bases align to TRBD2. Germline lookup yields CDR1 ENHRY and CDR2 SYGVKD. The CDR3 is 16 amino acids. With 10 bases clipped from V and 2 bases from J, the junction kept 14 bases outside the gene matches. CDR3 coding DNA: TGTGCCACCAAGGGGCGGGGGGGTATCCTTCAAGAGACCCAGTACTTC. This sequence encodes CATKGRGGILQETQYF.

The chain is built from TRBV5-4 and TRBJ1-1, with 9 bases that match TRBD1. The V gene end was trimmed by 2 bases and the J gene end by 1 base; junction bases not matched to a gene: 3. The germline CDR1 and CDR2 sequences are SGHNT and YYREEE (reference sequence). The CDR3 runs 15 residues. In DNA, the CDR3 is TGTGCCAGCAGCTTACTACAGGGGGCGAACACTGAAGCTTTCTTT. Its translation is CASSLLQGANTEAFF.

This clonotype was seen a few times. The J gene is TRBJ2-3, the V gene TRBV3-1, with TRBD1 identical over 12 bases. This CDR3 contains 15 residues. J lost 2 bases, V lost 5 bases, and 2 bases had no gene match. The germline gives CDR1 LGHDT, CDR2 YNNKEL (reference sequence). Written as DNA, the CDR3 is TGTGCCAGCAGCGAGGGACAGGGGGCCACAGATACGCAGTATTTT. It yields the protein CASSEGQGATDTQYF.

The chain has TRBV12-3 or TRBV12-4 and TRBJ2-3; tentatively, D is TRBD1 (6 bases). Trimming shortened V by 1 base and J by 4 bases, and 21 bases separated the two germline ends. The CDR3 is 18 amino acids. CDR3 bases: TGTGCCAGCAGTTTAGGGCCAGGGGCGAACCAATCTTCAGATACGCAGTATTTT. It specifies CASSLGPGANQSSDTQYF.